Shown below are 12 T cell receptor beta chains from a single sample sequenced in a study of T cell responses to AZD1222 COVID-19 vaccine. Measured with immunoSEQ multiplex PCR; TCRdb has only the in-frame clones, and not every one. Found here are about 82,000 clones, approximately 90% of them singletons; the top ten hold roughly 4.8%. Here the sequenced sample was peripheral blood, taken on day 0 of AZD1222 vaccination. The receptors shown here come from an adult in good health.

V usage is TRBV18 and J usage is TRBJ1-1, with 7 bases matching TRBD1. CDR1 is KGHSH and CDR2 is LQKENI in the germline V gene. CDR3 length: 14 amino acids. Trimming cost V 4 bases and J 5 bases; bases outside gene matches: 7. CDR3 loop: CASSLDREGTEAFF. CDR3 sequence (DNA): TGTGCCAGCTCACTAGACAGGGAGGGGACTGAAGCTTTCTTT.

The genes are TRBV10-1 and TRBJ2-7; a possible D gene is TRBD1 (6 bases). The CDR3 totals 15 residues. CDR1 and CDR2 from the germline V gene are WNHNN and SYGVQD (reference sequence). V dropped 4 bases and J dropped 3 bases, with 16 bases sitting between them. The CDR3 DNA reads as TGCGCCAGCAGTGGGGACACTCTAGGACTCTACGAGCAGTACTTC. It specifies CASSGDTLGLYEQYF.

The V gene is TRBV27, the J gene TRBJ1-5; TRBD1 matches at 7 bases. CDR1 and CDR2 (germline): MNHEY, SMNVEV (reference sequence). There are 16 residues in the CDR3. Losses at the gene ends were 6 bases for V and 2 bases for J; bases not matched to a gene: 10. CDR3 loop: CASRPAGGVGNQPQHF. The DNA for the CDR3 is TGTGCCAGCAGACCGGCAGGGGGGGTTGGCAATCAGCCCCAGCATTTT.

The CDR3 here is CASSTQVWGTEAFF. The CDR3 bases are TGTGCCAGCTCAACACAGGTATGGGGCACTGAAGCTTTCTTT. The chain recombines TRBV18 with TRBJ1-1, with D perhaps TRBD1 (5 bases). The CDR3 has 14 amino acids. V shed 5 bases and J shed 4 bases, with 14 bases lying between them. CDR1 and CDR2 from the germline V gene are KGHSH and LQKENI.

The rearrangement uses TRBV21-1 and TRBJ2-5; TRBD1, the table's D call, was not compared with the DNA. TRBV21-1 is termed a pseudogene. The CDR3 sequence is 18 residues long. CDR3 in amino acids: CASSKGPGQGLGVETQYF. CDR3 nucleotides: TGTGCCAGCAGCAAAGGACCGGGACAGGGATTGGGGGTAGAGACCCAGTACTTC.

The genes are TRBV18 and TRBJ2-3; the match to TRBD1 covers 9 bases. Germline V gives CDR1 KGHSH, CDR2 LQKENI. The CDR3 is 16 amino acids. V dropped 2 bases and J dropped 2; count of bases not matched to a gene: 5. CDR3 sequence: CASSPVTGGTTDTQYF. Written as DNA, the CDR3 is TGTGCCAGCTCACCAGTCACAGGGGGCACCACAGATACGCAGTATTTT.

The V call is TRBV21-1, the J call TRBJ2-1; the listed D gene, TRBD2, was not tested against the DNA. TRBV21-1 constitutes a pseudogene. CDR3 length: 15 residues. Here the CDR3 reads CASSKSVAGGHEQFF. In nucleotides, the CDR3 is TGTGCCAGCAGCAAATCAGTAGCGGGGGGCCATGAGCAGTTCTTC.

The chain uses TRBV24-1 and TRBJ2-5; 9 bases are a match to TRBD1. The germline V gene has CDR1 KGHDR and CDR2 SFDVKD. Trimming took 4 bases from V and 5 from J; bases not matched to a gene: 10. This CDR3 contains 16 residues. The CDR3 protein is CATSDLGTGYGETQYF. For the CDR3, the DNA is TGTGCCACCAGTGACCTCGGGACAGGGTATGGGGAGACCCAGTACTTC.

The rearrangement uses TRBV27 and TRBJ2-1; D possibly uses TRBD1 or TRBD2 (5 bases each). Trimming left V 6 bases short and J 2 bases short, with 11 bases between. Germline CDR1 and CDR2: MNHEY and SMNVEV (reference sequence). CDR3 length equals 14 residues. In nucleotides, the CDR3 is TGTGCCAGCAGGGGGCAGGGAGCCTACAATGAGCAGTTCTTC. This gives the protein CASRGQGAYNEQFF.

The CDR3 nucleotides are TGTGCCAGCAGAAGAGACACTCTATATAATTCACCCCTCCACTTT. Protein product: CASRRDTLYNSPLHF. The chain has TRBV2 and TRBJ1-6; D is unclear. The CDR3 consists of 15 residues. Trimming removed 6 bases at V and 4 bases at J, with 13 bases between. Germline CDR1 is SNHLY and CDR2 is FYNNEI.

The V call is TRBV28, the J call TRBJ2-4, with 16 positions matching TRBD2. The CDR3 is 20 amino acids. Germline V gene lookup returns CDR1 MDHEN and CDR2 SYDVKM. V lost 5 bases, J lost 9 bases, and 19 bases stayed unmatched. The CDR3 loop is CASSSQKGTSGGARLSIQYF. In DNA, the CDR3 is TGTGCCAGCAGTAGCCAAAAGGGGACTAGCGGGGGGGCAAGGTTAAGCATTCAGTACTTC. Looking up the rest from reference TRBV28 and TRBJ2-4 gives the full variable domain: DVKVTQSSRYLVKRTGEKVFLECVQDMDHENMFWYRQDPGLGLRLIYFSYDVKMKEKGDIPEGYSVSREKKERFSLILESASTNQTSMYLCASSSQKGTSGGARLSIQYFGAGTRLSVL.

The V gene is TRBV19, the J gene TRBJ1-5; tentative D call: TRBD1 (6 bases). Germline V gene lookup returns CDR1 LNHDA and CDR2 SQIVND (reference sequence). This CDR3 is 16 amino acids long. Trimming removed 3 bases from V and 4 bases from J, with 16 bases in between. The CDR3 DNA reads as TGTGCCAGTAGTATTAAAGTGGGCAGGGGAAATCAGCCCCAGCATTTT. Protein sequence: CASSIKVGRGNQPQHF.